Listed here is a single T cell receptor (beta chain). Its antigen is currently unknown. Trimming took 2 bases from V and 6 from J; bases not matched to a gene: 3. The germline V gene has CDR1 MDHEN and CDR2 SYDVKM. CDR3 size: 15 residues. The data originate from a study of T cells in localized non-small cell lung cancer. Overall study findings and caveats: A median roughly 57 of the top 100 tumor clones appeared in adjacent lung. One tumor region alone was sequenced, and heterogeneity therefore remains possible. The study linked higher blood T cell density to longer overall survival.

TCRdb's table, derived via immunoSEQ multiplex PCR, lists solely in-frame clones and lacks some. The sample consists of roughly 70,000 clones, roughly nine tenths of them appearing once. This clonotype was sampled from a male donor aged 60 or over with stage III squamous cell lung carcinoma. The chain carries TRBV28 and TRBJ2-4, with 11 bases that match TRBD1. Sample: peripheral blood, taken before any cancer treatment. Here the CDR3 DNA reads TGTGCCAGCAGTTTAGGACAGGGGGCGGCAAACATTCAGTACTTC. As protein: CASSLGQGAANIQYF.